The sequence of this T cell receptor beta chain was determined in a study of identical twins. Study results and limitations: Out-of-frame beta chain sequences displayed weaker excess sharing between twins. Insertions were reduced in abundant cord blood beta clonotypes but not in memory repertoires.

V was clipped by 0 bases and J by 6 bases, with 12 bases between them. The length of the CDR3 is 14 residues. Germline values: CDR1 SGHRS, CDR2 YFSETQ. The table lists this clonotype with many counts. Its matching antigen is unknown. Unique molecular identifiers were present on the cDNA, which also gained a universal primer site by template switching. Each CDR3 protein gets one entry after TCRdb re-called the 5' RACE reads with MiXCR. The sample shows 400,000 to 500,000 distinct CDR3 sequences, around 20% of them seen only once. This rearrangement joins TRBV5-1 to TRBJ1-1, with D possibly matching TRBD1 (5 bases). This clonotype was obtained from a man aged 50-59 years in good health. The sequencing input was naive T cells sorted from blood. CDR3 nucleotides: TGCGCCAGCAGCTTGGCCGGGGGACTATCTGAAGCTTTCTTT. This encodes CASSLAGGLSEAFF.